The text below deals with one T cell receptor beta chain. This clonotype was detected ten times or more. The target of this receptor is not known. No base-level quality is on record; no much larger clone is a single base apart. Hyperthyroidism was defined as stable when no progression to ophthalmopathy occurred within 18 months of follow-up. Hyperthyroidism patients were newly diagnosed, were aged 18 to 65 years, and had a disease duration under 2 months. Patients were excluded if they had other autoimmune diseases, uncontrolled infections, pregnancy or lactation. Clinical symptoms, serum thyroxine, TRAb, thyroid ultrasound and orbital computed tomography formed the basis of the diagnosis. PBMCs were isolated from 8 to 10 ml of fresh peripheral blood by Ficoll-Paque density gradient centrifugation. Total RNA was extracted using Trizol reagent, and RNA quality was checked on an Agilent 2100 Bioanalyzer.

This sample was taken from a study of Graves' ophthalmopathy and Graves' hyperthyroidism (dated by TCRdb to the late 2010s). With respect to the entire study: Peripheral blood was collected before any treatment was given, at the time of initial diagnosis. Following sampling, methimazole starting at 30 mg daily was administered to hyperthyroidism patients, and high-dose intravenous methylprednisolone was administered to ophthalmopathy patients. To explore V-J signatures that distinguish ophthalmopathy from hyperthyroidism, a discovery set of about a hundred patients was enrolled, made up of 40 to 45 with ophthalmopathy and some 58 with stable hyperthyroidism. The study used TCR beta repertoire signatures to distinguish Graves' ophthalmopathy from Graves' hyperthyroidism and to predict progression to ophthalmopathy. In total, some 130 blood samples were TCR-sequenced: 43 ophthalmopathy, some 75 hyperthyroidism and about 17 hyperthyroidism-to-ophthalmopathy patients. The independent validation cohort included roughly 19 hyperthyroidism patients plus 17 patients who later progressed from hyperthyroidism to ophthalmopathy. The 75 to 100 discovery patients were randomly split 7:3 into training and test sets. In 6 or 7 hyperthyroidism patients, T-cell repertoires of thyroid tissue and blood were compared. General study outcomes and caveats: No statistical method was used to set the sample size in advance, and the investigators knew which group each participant was assigned to. In cross-validation, the 13-signature model distinguished ophthalmopathy from stable hyperthyroidism with around 90% sensitivity and 81.08% specificity, while in the test set the corresponding values were about 80% and 75%. In validation, the model predicted ophthalmopathy progression with 70.59% sensitivity and approximately 75% specificity; roughly 12 predicted patients were CT-confirmed with GO in a median of about 6.2 months. Most expanded thyroid clonotypes with a frequency above 0.001 also appeared in blood, which suggests that blood repertoires may reflect the immune response in the thyroid.

For repertoire sequencing, TCR beta CDR3 regions were amplified from RNA transcripts. A first-round RT-PCR used HTBI primers with the Qiagen OneStep RT-PCR kit, followed by a second-round multiplex PCR, size selection and purification. Libraries were sequenced paired-end with 100 bp reads on an Illumina HiSeq2000. Per the source publication's procedure: Reads were processed with SOAPnuke, discarding reads with adapters, uncalled bases, mean Phred below 15, or no exact constant-primer or identifier match. High-quality paired reads were merged with COPE v1.2.5. Each unique nucleotide sequence was defined as a clonotype, and clonotypes were aligned to IMGT TRB V, D and J references with MiTCR v1.1. Analysis was restricted to V-J combinations with a frequency above 0.0001, which covered 99.2% of repertoires. A TCR clonal expansion and chaos score per V-J combination was defined as the ratio of F50 clonal expansion to chaos observed in the TCRdist matrix. Welch's t-statistics and random forest were used to reduce the features to about 14 V-J combinations, which were then used as input to a naive Bayes classifier. Thyroid-blood repertoire similarity was quantified with the Morisita-Horn index. In-frame beta chains were kept once TCRdb had trimmed the public reads at Q25 with fastp and called clones with MiXCR. Entries are consolidated by CDR3 protein sequence, retaining the most common genes and DNA. TCRdb, rather than the study authors, made the V and J calls. The sample data list 350,000 to 450,000 distinct CDR3 sequences, and around 21% of these were observed just once. The ten largest make up around 3% of the sample.

The CDR3 has 14 amino acids, counting the end cysteine and phenylalanine. CDR3 DNA only is kept here, 42 bases in frame from base 1. V sheds 1 base and J sheds 7 bases, leaving 13 bases between their ends. Reading the germline V gene gives CDR1 MDHEN and CDR2 SYDVKM. Sample: peripheral blood. The chain joins TRBV28 to TRBJ2-5, with no confidently assigned D gene. The source of this sequence is a woman in her late teens or twenties with stable Graves' hyperthyroidism. Donor details come from another sample of the same person, matched by shared clones. In nucleotides, the sequence is TGTGCCAGCAGTTTATTGGGCGGCTTGGGGACCCAGTACTTC. Translation gives CASSLLGGLGTQYF.